The 2 T cell receptor beta chains listed next were all sequenced from one sample in a study of beta chain features in type 1 diabetes (dated by TCRdb to the late 2010s). Libraries were built with the immunoSEQ multiplex PCR assay. The entire isolated RNA was reverse transcribed using the High Capacity cDNA Reverse Transcription Kit, and thus expressed TCRB transcripts were sequenced. TCRdb stores this immuneACCESS table with in-frame sequences only. Part of the clones is absent; in the studies checked, under half of the shortfall reflects unresolved V genes, and no reason is known for the rest. The sample has roughly 310,000 clones on record, 8% to 13% of them singletons. In total, the top ten clones hold about 0.015% of the sample. The sample was naive CD4+ T cells from blood. The cell subset or site label here, explained by the study, means: true naive CD4+ T cells. These receptors all come from a young woman in good health.

This clone was seen only a few times. This chain uses TRBV28 with TRBJ1-1, with D maybe TRBD1 (6 bases). The CDR3 is 15 amino acids. Deletions cut 1 base from V and 1 base from J, with 10 bases between. Per germline, CDR1 MDHEN and CDR2 SYDVKM. The CDR3 spells CASSLSGGANTEAFF. As DNA, the CDR3 is TGTGCCAGCAGTTTATCGGGGGGCGCGAACACTGAAGCTTTCTTT.

Comments on this clone: The sample has other DNA sequences that encode this CDR3 too. The chain combines TRBV7-2 with TRBJ2-1; D possibly corresponds to TRBD1 (5 bases). Germline assignment: CDR1 SGHTA and CDR2 FQGNSA. V shed 2 bases and J shed 4 bases, with 6 bases lying between them. The CDR3 consists of 13 residues. The CDR3 DNA follows: TGTGCCAGCAGCTTACAGGGATACAATGAGCAGTTCTTC. It translates to CASSLQGYNEQFF.